This T cell receptor (beta chain) was identified during a study of human T cells and chemical hapten exposure. At the level of the study: Weekly scalp doses of diphenylcyclopropenone were given to patients during the roughly 25-week study. Patch tests applied 0.01% DPC to the upper back, read at 6 days. Findings and caveats of the study: Against controls, expanded TCRs gave rise to significantly more large CDR3 similarity clusters.

Time point reported: pre-sensitization, week 0. Treatment in this sample: therapeutic diphenylcyclopropenone sensitization with weekly scalp DPC. Blood, whole and unfractionated, served as the source for total RNA extraction. This clonotype was detected many times. As yet, its antigen is unknown. Using its own MiXCR run on the RACE reads, TCRdb lists one record per CDR3 protein. The repertoire includes tens of thousands of distinct CDR3 sequences, roughly a tenth of them detected once, and about 5.9% sits in the top ten. The CDR3 is 15 residues long. V lost 4 bases and J 4 bases, leaving 12 bases between the germline ends. The germline CDR1 and CDR2 sequences are KGHDR and SFDVKD.

The sequenced sample was whole blood, obtained in connection with sensitization to the hapten diphenylcyclopropenone (DPC). The rearrangement uses TRBV24-1 and TRBJ2-2; D is unclear. The TCR was taken from a young man with alopecia areata. Some clones in this sample may be carry-over from other donors' samples. The CDR3 region has the DNA TGTGCCACCAGTGAGTATGGACCTTTCACCGGGGAGCTGTTTTTT. This sequence encodes CATSEYGPFTGELFF.